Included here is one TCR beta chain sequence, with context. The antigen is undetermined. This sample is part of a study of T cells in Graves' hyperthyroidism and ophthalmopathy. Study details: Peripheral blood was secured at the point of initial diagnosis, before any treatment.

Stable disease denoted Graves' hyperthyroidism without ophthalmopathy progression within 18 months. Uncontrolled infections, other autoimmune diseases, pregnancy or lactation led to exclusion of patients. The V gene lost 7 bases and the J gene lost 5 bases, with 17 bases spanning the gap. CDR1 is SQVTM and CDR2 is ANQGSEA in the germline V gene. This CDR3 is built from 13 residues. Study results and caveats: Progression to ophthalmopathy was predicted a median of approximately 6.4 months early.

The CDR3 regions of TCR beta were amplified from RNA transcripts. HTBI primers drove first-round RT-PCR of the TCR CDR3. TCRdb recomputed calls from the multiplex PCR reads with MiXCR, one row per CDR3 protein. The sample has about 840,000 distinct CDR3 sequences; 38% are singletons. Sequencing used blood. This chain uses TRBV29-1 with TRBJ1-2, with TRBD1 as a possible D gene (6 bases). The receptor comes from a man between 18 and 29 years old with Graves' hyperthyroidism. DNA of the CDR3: TGCAGCGGCAGGGGAACCGACCTGTATGGCTACACCTTC. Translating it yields CSGRGTDLYGYTF.